A selection of T cell receptor beta chains follows, all from one sample in a study of blood T cell repertoires in COVID-19. Generated by immunoSEQ multiplex PCR, the TCRdb table keeps only in-frame clones and is missing some. This table holds 190,000 or so clones, around 87% found once. The sequenced sample consisted of peripheral blood. These TCRs come from a woman younger than 35 who had recovered from COVID-19. The CDR3 runs from the conserved cysteine through the conserved F or W. A D gene is named only where the DNA matches it firmly. For some rows the clone size is stated as once, few or many, or as a class when expanded; others skip it.

size	V	D	J	DNA	CDR3
.	TRBV19	.	TRBJ2-3	TGTGCCAGTAGTAAGAGGCTAGCAGGACTTAGCACAGATACGCAGTATTTT	CASSKRLAGLSTDTQYF
few	TRBV27	.	TRBJ2-5	TGTGCCAGCAGCCGCCTCACGAGAGGCCTGGGTAAAGAGACCCAGTACTTC	CASSRLTRGLGKETQYF
.	TRBV27	.	TRBJ2-2	TGTGCCAGCAGTTGGCTAGTGAACACCGGGGAGCTGTTTTTT	CASSWLVNTGELFF
.	TRBV27	TRBD1	TRBJ1-2	TGTGCCAGCAAGCGACCGGGACAGGGAGCCGGTGGCTACACCTTC	CASKRPGQGAGGYTF
few	TRBV4-1	.	TRBJ2-7	TGCGCCAGCAGCCAAGCGACAGGCTCCTACGAGCAGTACTTC	CASSQATGSYEQYF
once	TRBV5-4	.	TRBJ2-7	TGTGCCAGCAGCCCCGTAGACAGTCAGACCTACGAGCAGTACTTC	CASSPVDSQTYEQYF
.	TRBV15	.	TRBJ1-4	TGTGCCACCAGCGCTAGAGGGACTGGGTATGAAAAACTGTTTTTT	CATSARGTGYEKLFF
.	TRBV4-1	.	TRBJ2-7	TGCGCCAGCAGCCAATACCAGGGAAGGCCCTACGAGCAGTACTTC	CASSQYQGRPYEQYF
.	TRBV12-3/TRBV12-4	.	TRBJ2-4	TGTGCCAGCAGGACAGGTCCTAATTTCATTCAGTACTTC	CASRTGPNFIQYF
.	TRBV18	.	TRBJ1-5	TGTGCCAGCTCAAGTATAAGGGGTAACAATCAGCCCCAGCATTTT	CASSSIRGNNQPQHF
.	TRBV7-2	TRBD2	TRBJ2-2	TGTGCCAGCAGCTTAAATAGCGGGAGATGGTACACCGGGGAGCTGTTTTTT	CASSLNSGRWYTGELFF
many	TRBV6-2/TRBV6-3	.	TRBJ2-2	TGTGCCAGCAGTTTTGCGGACACCGGGGAGCTGTTTTTT	CASSFADTGELFF
.	TRBV14	.	TRBJ1-2	TGTGCCAGCAGCCAAGGAGGGCCAGGTGGCTACACCTTC	CASSQGGPGGYTF
once	TRBV7-9	TRBD1	TRBJ1-5	TGTGCCAGCAGCGCGTTTGACAGGGGGGGGCCTAGCAATCAGCCCCAGCATTTT	CASSAFDRGGPSNQPQHF
.	TRBV9	TRBD2	TRBJ2-2	TGTGCCAGCAGCGTAGTAACTAGCGGGAGGGCCGGGGAGCTGTTTTTT	CASSVVTSGRAGELFF
.	TRBV19	.	TRBJ2-7	TGTGCCAGTACTGCAGGGCAGACCTACGAGCAGTACTTC	CASTAGQTYEQYF
.	TRBV5-5	TRBD2	TRBJ2-5	TGTGCCAGCAGGGCAGCGGGAAGACAAGAGACCCAGTACTTC	CASRAAGRQETQYF
.	TRBV9	TRBD1	TRBJ2-7	TGTGCCAGCAGCCCTCGTGGACAGGGGGCCTACGAGCAGTACTTC	CASSPRGQGAYEQYF
.	TRBV9	TRBD1	TRBJ1-4	TGTGCCAGCAGCGTAGACGGGACAGGGGGGGAAAAACTGTTTTTT	CASSVDGTGGEKLFF
.	TRBV4-1	.	TRBJ1-6	TGCGCCAGCAGCCAAAACAGGGTTGGATCACCCCTCCACTTT	CASSQNRVGSPLHF
.	TRBV9	.	TRBJ1-2	TGTGCCAGCAGCGGGACACGGACAAGAAACTATGGCTACACCTTC	CASSGTRTRNYGYTF
.	TRBV24-1	TRBD1	TRBJ1-2	TGTGCCGCGGGTTCGTGGCAGGGGGATATCTATGGCTACACCTTC	CAAGSWQGDIYGYTF
.	TRBV27	.	TRBJ2-1	TGTGCCAGCAGCGAAATACGAGGGCCGCCCTACTACAATGAGCAGTTCTTC	CASSEIRGPPYYNEQFF
.	TRBV18	TRBD2	TRBJ2-7	TGTGCCAGCTCACCAACCAATAGACTGCCGGGAGGGGGGCCCTACGAGCAGTACTTC	CASSPTNRLPGGGPYEQYF
once	TRBV4-2	.	TRBJ1-2	TGTGCCAGCAGCCAAGAACTAGGGACTCCTGCTGAGGGGTACACCTTC	CASSQELGTPAEGYTF
.	TRBV7-2	TRBD2	TRBJ2-2	TGTGCCAGCAGCTTAGGACGGCGGGGGGCAGTCACCGGGGAGCTGTTTTTT	CASSLGRRGAVTGELFF
.	TRBV7-2	.	TRBJ1-4	TGTGCCAGCAGCTTATCAGTGCAGGCTAATGAAAAACTGTTTTTT	CASSLSVQANEKLFF
few	TRBV6-6	.	TRBJ2-5	TGTGCCAGCAGTTACTCAGCGTCTGCCTCCCGAGAGACCCAGTACTTC	CASSYSASASRETQYF
.	TRBV6-2/TRBV6-3	TRBD2	TRBJ2-1	TGTGCCAGCAGCTTACTAGCGGGAGGGTTTACGGATGAGCAGTTCTTC	CASSLLAGGFTDEQFF
.	TRBV11-2	.	TRBJ2-5	TGTGCCAGCAGCTTAACGCGAGAGACCCAGTACTTC	CASSLTRETQYF
.	TRBV5-8	TRBD2	TRBJ2-1	TGTGCCAGCAGCCGAGGGACTACACCCGGTAATGAGCAGTTCTTC	CASSRGTTPGNEQFF
.	TRBV19	.	TRBJ1-1	TGTGCCAGTAGTATATGGGGTGGGAGCACTGAAGCTTTCTTT	CASSIWGGSTEAFF
.	TRBV28	.	TRBJ1-2	TGTGCCAGCACCTATGATGGGGAGGGTTATGGCTACACCTTC	CASTYDGEGYGYTF
.	TRBV7-3	TRBD2	TRBJ2-1	TGTGCCAGCAGCTTAATGGCAGCGGGGGGCTTGTATGAGCAGTTCTTC	CASSLMAAGGLYEQFF
.	TRBV11-3	TRBD2	TRBJ2-3	TGTGCCAGCAGCTTAGGTACTAGCGGCCTCACAGATACGCAGTATTTT	CASSLGTSGLTDTQYF
once	TRBV11-2	.	TRBJ2-3	TGTGCCAGCAGGGCACAGGGAAGAAGCACAGATACGCAGTATTTT	CASRAQGRSTDTQYF
.	TRBV10-1	TRBD1	TRBJ1-2	TGCGCCAGCAGTGAGCGGGGGACAGACGAAGGCTACACCTTC	CASSERGTDEGYTF
once	TRBV20-1	.	TRBJ2-1	TGCAGTGCCGTAGACAATGAGCAGTTCTTC	CSAVDNEQFF
.	TRBV7-2	.	TRBJ1-2	TGTGCCAGCAGCTTAGATTCTATCGCAGGGTACACTTATGGCTACACCTTC	CASSLDSIAGYTYGYTF
.	TRBV7-2	.	TRBJ2-3	TGTGCCAGCAGCCTAAAGCGGTACACAGATACGCAGTATTTT	CASSLKRYTDTQYF
many	TRBV6-4	TRBD2	TRBJ2-1	TGTGCCAGCAGTGACGGGACTAGCAATGAGCAGTTCTTC	CASSDGTSNEQFF
.	TRBV7-2	TRBD1	TRBJ1-2	TGTGCCAGCAGTTTCAATTTTGGGACAGCCTATGGCTACACCTTC	CASSFNFGTAYGYTF
once	TRBV15	.	TRBJ1-1	TGTGCCACCAGCAGAGATTCTCGGGTCGACACTGAAGCTTTCTTT	CATSRDSRVDTEAFF
.	TRBV19	.	TRBJ1-6	TGTGCCAGTAGTACCCCGAGGGGGACCGAGAATTCACCCCTCCACTTT	CASSTPRGTENSPLHF
few	TRBV10-3	.	TRBJ1-2	TGTGCCATCAGCCCGCCCGGACAAAGAAATGGCTACACCTTC	CAISPPGQRNGYTF
few	TRBV2	.	TRBJ2-6	TGTGCCAGCAGCTCGTCCTCTGGGGCCAACGTCCTGACTTTC	CASSSSSGANVLTF